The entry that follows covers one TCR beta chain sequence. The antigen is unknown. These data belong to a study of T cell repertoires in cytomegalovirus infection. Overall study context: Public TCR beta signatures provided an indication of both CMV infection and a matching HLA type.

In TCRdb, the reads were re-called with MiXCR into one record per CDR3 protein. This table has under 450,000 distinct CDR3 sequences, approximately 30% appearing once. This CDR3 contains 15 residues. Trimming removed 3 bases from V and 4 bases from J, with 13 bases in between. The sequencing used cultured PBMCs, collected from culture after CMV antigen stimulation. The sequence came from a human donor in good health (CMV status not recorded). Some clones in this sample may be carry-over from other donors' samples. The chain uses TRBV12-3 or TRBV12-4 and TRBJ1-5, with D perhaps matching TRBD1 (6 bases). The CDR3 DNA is TGTGCCAGCAGTTTTCAGGGGCGCCCGAATCAGCCCCAGCATTTT. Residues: CASSFQGRPNQPQHF.